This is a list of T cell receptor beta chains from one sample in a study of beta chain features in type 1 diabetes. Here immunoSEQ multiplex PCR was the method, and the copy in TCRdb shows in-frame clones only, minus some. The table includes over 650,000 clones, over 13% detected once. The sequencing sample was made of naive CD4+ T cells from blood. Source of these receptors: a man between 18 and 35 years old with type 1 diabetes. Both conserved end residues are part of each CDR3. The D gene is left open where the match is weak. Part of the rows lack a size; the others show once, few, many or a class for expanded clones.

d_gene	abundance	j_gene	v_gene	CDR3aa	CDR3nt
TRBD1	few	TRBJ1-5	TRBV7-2	CASSFDRGLSNQPQHF	TGTGCCAGCAGCTTCGACAGGGGGCTTAGCAATCAGCCCCAGCATTTT
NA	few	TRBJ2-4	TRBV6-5	CASSSVDEGKNIQYF	TGTGCCAGCAGTTCCGTCGACGAGGGCAAAAACATTCAGTACTTC
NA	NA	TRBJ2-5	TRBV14	CASSPKQGRETQYF	TGTGCCAGCAGCCCAAAGCAGGGGAGAGAGACCCAGTACTTC
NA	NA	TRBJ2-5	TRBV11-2	CASSFSEVVTQYF	TGTGCCAGCAGCTTTTCCGAAGTTGTGACCCAGTACTTC
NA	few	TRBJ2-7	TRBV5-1	CASSLQQGSYEQYF	TGCGCCAGCAGCTTACAACAGGGTTCCTACGAGCAGTACTTC
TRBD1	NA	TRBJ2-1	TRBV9	CASSVSTGNNEQFF	TGTGCCAGCAGCGTTTCGACAGGGAACAATGAGCAGTTCTTC
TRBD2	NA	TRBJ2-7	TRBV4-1	CASSQDWASGNSYEQYF	TGCGCCAGCAGCCAGGATTGGGCTAGCGGTAACTCCTACGAGCAGTACTTC
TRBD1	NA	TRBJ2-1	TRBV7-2	CASSLVVGTDYNEQFF	TGTGCCAGCAGCTTAGTGGTGGGGACAGACTACAATGAGCAGTTCTTC
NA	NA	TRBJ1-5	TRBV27	CATRGHNQPQHF	TGTGCCACCAGGGGCCATAATCAGCCCCAGCATTTT
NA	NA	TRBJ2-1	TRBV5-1	CASSWGPEQFF	TGCGCCAGCAGCTGGGGTCCTGAGCAGTTCTTC
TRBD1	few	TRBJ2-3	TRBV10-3	CAIGQGASTDTQYF	TGTGCCATCGGCCAGGGGGCTAGCACAGATACGCAGTATTTT
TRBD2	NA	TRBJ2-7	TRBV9	CASSVTSGVYEQYF	TGTGCCAGCAGCGTTACTAGCGGGGTCTACGAGCAGTACTTC
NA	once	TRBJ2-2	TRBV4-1	CASSLDRETGVRAGELFF	TGCGCCAGCAGCCTCGATAGGGAGACGGGTGTGCGGGCCGGGGAGCTGTTTTTT
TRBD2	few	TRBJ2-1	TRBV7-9	CASSPIAGRGYNEQFF	TGTGCCAGCAGCCCCATTGCCGGGAGGGGCTACAATGAGCAGTTCTTC
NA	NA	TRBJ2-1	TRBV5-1	CASRTGQGMGGGSNEQFF	TGCGCCAGCAGGACTGGGCAGGGGATGGGCGGAGGGTCCAATGAGCAGTTCTTC
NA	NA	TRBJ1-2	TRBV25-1	CASTSGPRRGYTF	TGTGCCAGCACTTCGGGACCAAGGAGAGGCTACACCTTC
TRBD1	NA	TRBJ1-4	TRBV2	CASRDPGGKRNEKLFF	TGTGCCAGCAGGGACCCAGGGGGGAAGCGGAATGAAAAACTGTTTTTT
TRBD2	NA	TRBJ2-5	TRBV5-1	CASSLLGTSGSRTQYF	TGCGCCAGCAGCTTACTGGGGACTAGCGGGAGTAGGACCCAGTACTTC
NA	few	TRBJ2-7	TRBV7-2	CASSAQGRDRYEQYF	TGTGCCAGCAGCGCCCAGGGCAGGGATAGATACGAGCAGTACTTC
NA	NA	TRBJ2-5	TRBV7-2	CASSLERGGEYF	TGTGCCAGCAGCTTAGAAAGGGGCGGGGAATACTTC
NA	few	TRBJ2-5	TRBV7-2	CASSFEGTQYF	TGTGCCAGCAGCTTCGAGGGGACCCAGTACTTC
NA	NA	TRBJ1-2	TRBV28	CASSLGGTGAGYTF	TGTGCCAGCAGTTTAGGGGGTACTGGAGCAGGCTACACCTTC
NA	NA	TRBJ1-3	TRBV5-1	CASSLEGSSGNTIYF	TGCGCCAGCAGCTTGGAGGGGAGCTCTGGAAACACCATATATTTT
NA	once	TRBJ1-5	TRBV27	CASSLSRKGNQPQHF	TGTGCCAGCAGTTTATCGAGGAAGGGAAACCAGCCCCAGCATTTT
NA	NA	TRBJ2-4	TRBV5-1	CASSLDSENIQYF	TGCGCCAGCAGCTTGGATTCAGAAAACATTCAGTACTTC
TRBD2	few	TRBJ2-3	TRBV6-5	CASSTGLASDTQYF	TGTGCCAGCAGTACAGGACTAGCTTCAGATACGCAGTATTTT
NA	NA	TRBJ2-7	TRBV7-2	CASSLVMGENEQYF	TGTGCCAGCAGCTTAGTCATGGGGGAGAACGAGCAGTACTTC
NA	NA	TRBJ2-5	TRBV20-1	CSASKVETQYF	TGCAGTGCTAGTAAAGTTGAGACCCAGTACTTC
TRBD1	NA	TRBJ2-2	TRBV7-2	CASRKDRENTGELFF	TGTGCCAGCAGAAAAGACAGGGAAAACACCGGGGAGCTGTTTTTT
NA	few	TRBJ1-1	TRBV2	CASGIVKTEAFF	TGTGCCAGCGGAATTGTGAAGACTGAAGCTTTCTTT
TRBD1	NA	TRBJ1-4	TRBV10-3	CAIRGDRDEKLFF	TGTGCCATCAGGGGGGACAGGGATGAAAAACTGTTTTTT
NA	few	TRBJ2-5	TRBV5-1	CASSLSLAYQETQYF	TGCGCCAGCAGCTTGAGCCTAGCTTACCAAGAGACCCAGTACTTC
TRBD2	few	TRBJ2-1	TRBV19	CASRKERASGRNYNEQFF	TGTGCCAGTAGGAAGGAGAGGGCTAGCGGGAGGAACTACAATGAGCAGTTCTTC